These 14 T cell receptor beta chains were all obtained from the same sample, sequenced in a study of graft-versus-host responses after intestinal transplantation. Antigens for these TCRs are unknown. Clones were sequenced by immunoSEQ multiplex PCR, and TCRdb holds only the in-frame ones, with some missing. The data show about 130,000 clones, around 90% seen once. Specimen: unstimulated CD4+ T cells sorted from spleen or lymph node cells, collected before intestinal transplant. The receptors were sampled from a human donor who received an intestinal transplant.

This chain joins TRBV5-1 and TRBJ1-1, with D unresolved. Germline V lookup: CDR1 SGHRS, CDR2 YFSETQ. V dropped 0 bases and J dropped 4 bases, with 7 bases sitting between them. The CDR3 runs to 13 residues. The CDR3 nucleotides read TGCGCCAGCAGCTTGGGCGTTGGCACTGAAGCTTTCTTT. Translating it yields CASSLGVGTEAFF.

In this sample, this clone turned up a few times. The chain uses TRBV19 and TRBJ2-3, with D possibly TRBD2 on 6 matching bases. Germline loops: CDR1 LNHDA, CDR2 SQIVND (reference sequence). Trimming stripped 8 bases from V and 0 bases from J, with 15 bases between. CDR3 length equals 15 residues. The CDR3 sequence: CASGTPKLSTDTQYF. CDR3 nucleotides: TGTGCCAGTGGGACTCCAAAATTGAGCACAGATACGCAGTATTTT.

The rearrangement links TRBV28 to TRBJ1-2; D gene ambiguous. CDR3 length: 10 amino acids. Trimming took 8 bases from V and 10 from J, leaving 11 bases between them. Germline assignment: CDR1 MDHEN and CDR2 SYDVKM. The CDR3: CASQSEVYTF. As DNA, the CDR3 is TGTGCCAGCCAATCTGAAGTCTACACCTTC.

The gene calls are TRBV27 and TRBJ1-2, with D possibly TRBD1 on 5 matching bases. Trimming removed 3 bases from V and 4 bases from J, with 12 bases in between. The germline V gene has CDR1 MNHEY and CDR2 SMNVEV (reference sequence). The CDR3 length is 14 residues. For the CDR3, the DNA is TGTGCCAGCAGTTTTCAATCAGGGAGCTATGGCTACACCTTC. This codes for CASSFQSGSYGYTF.

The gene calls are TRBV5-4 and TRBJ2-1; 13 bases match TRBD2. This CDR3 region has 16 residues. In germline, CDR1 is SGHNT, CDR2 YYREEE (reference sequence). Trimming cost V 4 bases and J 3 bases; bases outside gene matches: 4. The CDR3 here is CASSPTSGRSYNEQFF. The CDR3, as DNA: TGTGCCAGCAGCCCGACTAGCGGGAGGAGCTACAATGAGCAGTTCTTC.

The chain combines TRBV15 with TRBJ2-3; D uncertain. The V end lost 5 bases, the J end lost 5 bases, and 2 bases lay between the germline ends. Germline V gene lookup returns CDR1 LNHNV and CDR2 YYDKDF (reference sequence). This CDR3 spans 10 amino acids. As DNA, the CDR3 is TGTGCCACCAGCGAAGATACGCAGTATTTT. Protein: CATSEDTQYF.

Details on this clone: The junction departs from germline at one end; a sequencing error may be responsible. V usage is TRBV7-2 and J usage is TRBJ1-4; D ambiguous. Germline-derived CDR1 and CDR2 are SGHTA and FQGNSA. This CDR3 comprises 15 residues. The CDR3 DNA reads TGTGCCAGCAGCGTAGCCTCGTCGAGGAGGGAAAAACTGTTTTTT. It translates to CASSVASSRREKLFF.

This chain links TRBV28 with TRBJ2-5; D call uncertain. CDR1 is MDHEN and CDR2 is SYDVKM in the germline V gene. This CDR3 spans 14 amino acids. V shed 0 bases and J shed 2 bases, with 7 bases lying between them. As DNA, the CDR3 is TGTGCCAGCAGTTTATGGGGCACTCAAGAGACCCAGTACTTC. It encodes CASSLWGTQETQYF.

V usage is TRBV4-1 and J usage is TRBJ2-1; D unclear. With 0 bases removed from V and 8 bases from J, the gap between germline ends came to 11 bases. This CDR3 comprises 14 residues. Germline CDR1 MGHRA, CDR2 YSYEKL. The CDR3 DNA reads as TGCGCCAGCAGCCAAGATACGCTTTGGGATGAGCAGTTCTTC. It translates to CASSQDTLWDEQFF.

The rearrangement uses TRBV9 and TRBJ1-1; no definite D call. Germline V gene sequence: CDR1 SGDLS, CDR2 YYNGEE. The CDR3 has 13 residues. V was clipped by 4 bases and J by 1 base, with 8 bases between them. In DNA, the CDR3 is TGTGCCAGCAGCTCGGACCCGAACACTGAAGCTTTCTTT. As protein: CASSSDPNTEAFF.

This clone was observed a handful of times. CDR3 protein: CASSRITSGRSGANVLTF. CDR3 coding DNA: TGTGCCAGTAGTAGAATTACTAGCGGGAGATCTGGGGCCAACGTCCTGACTTTC. This chain connects TRBV19 to TRBJ2-6; TRBD2 matches at 11 bases. Germline CDR1 and CDR2: LNHDA and SQIVND (reference sequence). The CDR3 is made up of 18 amino acids. The V and J ends lost 4 bases and 1 base, in that order; junction bases with no gene match: 6.

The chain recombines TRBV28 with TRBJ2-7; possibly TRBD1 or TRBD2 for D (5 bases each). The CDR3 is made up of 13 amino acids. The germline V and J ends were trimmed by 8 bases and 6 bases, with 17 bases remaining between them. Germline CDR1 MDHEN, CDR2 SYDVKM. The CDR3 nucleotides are TGTGCCAGCTCCAACATCAGGGACGGCGAGCAGTACTTC. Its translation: CASSNIRDGEQYF.

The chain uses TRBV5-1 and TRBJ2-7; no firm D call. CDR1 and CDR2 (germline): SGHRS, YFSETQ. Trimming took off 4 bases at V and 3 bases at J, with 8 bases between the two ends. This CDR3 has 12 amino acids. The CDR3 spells CASSPGGYEQYF. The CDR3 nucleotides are TGCGCCAGCAGCCCCGGTGGCTACGAGCAGTACTTC.

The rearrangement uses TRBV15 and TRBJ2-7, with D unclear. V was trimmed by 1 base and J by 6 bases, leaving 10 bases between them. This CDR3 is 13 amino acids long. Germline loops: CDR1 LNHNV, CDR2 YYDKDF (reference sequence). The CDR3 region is CATSRVLRSEQYF. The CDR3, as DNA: TGTGCCACCAGCAGAGTCTTGCGAAGCGAGCAGTACTTC.